The 20 T cell receptor beta chains below come from one sample, sequenced in a study of beta chain features in type 1 diabetes. TCRB transcripts that were expressed got sequenced, as all of the isolated RNA had been reverse transcribed. Sequencing used immunoSEQ multiplex PCR; TCRdb keeps in-frame clones, though not all of them. The data contain approximately 330,000 clones, approximately 10% of them singletons. The specimen was naive CD4+ T cells from blood. The receptors come from a woman in her twenties or thirties in good health.

This clone was observed a few times. The chain links TRBV12-2 to TRBJ1-1. TRBV12-2 is a pseudogene locus. The CDR3 loop spans 12 amino acids. The CDR3 loop is CASRRLNTEAFF. The CDR3 DNA sequence: TGTGCAAGTCGGCGTTTGAACACTGAAGCTTTCTTT.

This clone was counted between two and nine times. This rearrangement joins TRBV5-4 to TRBJ2-1; 11 nucleotides align to TRBD2. Germline V lookup: CDR1 SGHNT, CDR2 YYREEE (reference sequence). The CDR3 loop spans 15 amino acids. V shed 4 bases and J 3 bases; nucleotides not matched to a gene: 3. The CDR3 DNA sequence: TGTGCCAGCAGCCGGGGACTAGCGGACTACAATGAGCAGTTCTTC. It specifies CASSRGLADYNEQFF.

V usage is TRBV29-1 and J usage is TRBJ2-1; the match to TRBD1 covers 8 bases. The CDR3 totals 15 residues. The V segment lost 8 bases and the J segment 5 bases; nucleotides outside the gene matches: 14. Germline V gene data show CDR1 as SQVTM and CDR2 as ANQGSEA. CDR3 sequence reads: CSSIEGGQANNEQFF. The CDR3 region has the DNA TGCAGCTCAATAGAAGGGGGACAGGCTAACAATGAGCAGTTCTTC.

This clone has more than one count but fewer than ten. The chain links TRBV7-3 to TRBJ2-6; D perhaps matches TRBD1 (5 bases). There are 15 residues in the CDR3. Between the trimmed V and J ends, which lost 2 bases and 2 bases, there was a span of 7 bases. Germline V gene sequence: CDR1 SGHTA, CDR2 FQGTGA. For the CDR3, the DNA is TGTGCCAGCAGCTTAGGGGCGGCTGGGGCCAACGTCCTGACTTTC. This codes for CASSLGAAGANVLTF. The complete variable domain, with remaining parts taken from reference TRBV7-3 and TRBJ2-6, reads GAGVSQTPSNKVTEKGKYVELRCDPISGHTALYWYRQSLGQGPEFLIYFQGTGAADDSGLPNDRFFAVRPEGSVSTLKIQRTERGDSAVYLCASSLGAAGANVLTFGAGSRLTVL.

The V call is TRBV28, the J call TRBJ1-5, with a weak D call TRBD1 (5 bases). Germline CDR1 reads MDHEN; CDR2 reads SYDVKM. V shed 3 bases and J shed 6 bases, with 6 bases lying between them. CDR3 length: 12 residues. This chain's CDR3 is CASSLGGQPQHF. As DNA, the CDR3 is TGTGCCAGCAGTTTGGGGGGTCAGCCCCAGCATTTT.

The chain carries TRBV28 and TRBJ2-7, with D possibly being TRBD1 (6 bases). Trimming removed 6 bases at V and 7 bases at J, with 19 bases between. CDR3 length: 14 amino acids. Germline V gene sequence: CDR1 MDHEN, CDR2 SYDVKM. CDR3 nucleotide sequence: TGTGCCAGCAGCCAAGGACAGACCCCTCGGGAGCAGTACTTC. Amino acids: CASSQGQTPREQYF.

The table lists this clone with a few counts. J is TRBJ2-2 and V is TRBV9; possible D gene TRBD1, 5 bases. Trimming pared 0 bases from V and 5 bases from J, leaving 11 bases between. Per the germline V gene, CDR1 is SGDLS and CDR2 is YYNGEE. There are 15 residues in the CDR3. The CDR3, as DNA: TGTGCCAGCAGCGTAGAGGTACCAGGGACCGGGGAGCTGTTTTTT. The encoded protein is CASSVEVPGTGELFF.

This sequence joins TRBV18 and TRBJ2-5, with 8 bases fitting TRBD2. Germline CDR1 and CDR2: KGHSH and LQKENI. The CDR3 is made up of 15 amino acids. V lost 2 bases to trimming and J lost 2 bases; unmatched junction nucleotides: 4. DNA for the CDR3: TGTGCCAGCTCACCAGGCGTAGCGGGACAAGAGACCCAGTACTTC. The encoded protein is CASSPGVAGQETQYF.

The V gene is TRBV11-2, the J gene TRBJ2-5, with 7 bases fitting TRBD1. V dropped 4 bases and J dropped 2; count of bases not matched to a gene: 1. The CDR3 spans 13 residues. CDR1 SGHAT and CDR2 FQNNGV come from the germline V gene. The chain's CDR3 is CASSWDRQETQYF. The CDR3 DNA reads as TGTGCCAGCAGCTGGGACAGACAAGAGACCCAGTACTTC.

A few counts support this clone. The chain has TRBV7-2 and TRBJ2-3; D is uncertain. The CDR3 has 15 residues. Germline V gene data show CDR1 as SGHTA and CDR2 as FQGNSA. Trimming shortened V by 2 bases and J by 4 bases, and 13 bases separated the two germline ends. The CDR3 sequence: CASSLFLVSSDTQYF. The DNA of the CDR3 is TGTGCCAGCAGCTTATTCCTAGTGTCATCAGATACGCAGTATTTT.

In its sample, this clone was seen a few times. This sequence joins TRBV30 and TRBJ1-2; a weak D match, TRBD1 (5 bases). This CDR3 has 15 residues. Between the trimmed V and J ends, which lost 5 bases and 4 bases, there was a span of 20 bases. CDR1 is GTSNPN, CDR2 SVGIG, per germline (reference sequence). This CDR3 reads CAWRPPGGGIYGYTF. The CDR3 DNA reads as TGTGCCTGGCGACCTCCGGGCGGGGGAATCTATGGCTACACCTTC.

This clone was picked up a small number of times. V usage is TRBV5-1 and J usage is TRBJ2-1; 7 bases agree with TRBD2. Germline CDR1 SGHRS, CDR2 YFSETQ. The CDR3 spans 19 residues. V dropped 0 bases and J dropped 7; count of bases not matched to a gene: 19. CDR3 in amino acids: CASSLAGSTQSGVGNEQFF. The CDR3 nucleotides read TGCGCCAGCAGCTTGGCTGGAAGCACCCAAAGCGGGGTTGGTAATGAGCAGTTCTTC.

V gene TRBV19 combines with J gene TRBJ1-2, with TRBD1 as a possible D gene (5 bases). Germline assignment: CDR1 LNHDA and CDR2 SQIVND (reference sequence). The CDR3 loop spans 14 amino acids. The germline V and J ends were trimmed by 4 bases and 2 bases, with 11 bases remaining between them. This CDR3 reads CASSSGTENYGYTF. CDR3 in DNA: TGTGCCAGTAGTAGCGGGACGGAGAACTATGGCTACACCTTC.

This chain joins TRBV5-1 and TRBJ2-1; 10 bases are a match to TRBD2. CDR1 is SGHRS, CDR2 YFSETQ, per germline. The CDR3 runs 14 residues. V was clipped by 7 bases and J by 6 bases; unmatched bases: 7. CDR3 sequence (DNA): TGCGCCAGCCAACCTAGCGGGGGAGCCAATGAGCAGTTCTTC. Translation: CASQPSGGANEQFF.

This clone was counted only a few times. The chain employs TRBV19 and TRBJ2-3; no definite D call. The CDR3 totals 14 residues. Germline values: CDR1 LNHDA, CDR2 SQIVND (reference sequence). V was pared by 2 bases and J by 0 bases, with 6 bases between. The CDR3 DNA sequence: TGTGCCAGTAGTATAAGACTGAGCACAGATACGCAGTATTTT. This sequence encodes CASSIRLSTDTQYF.

The chain combines TRBV29-1 with TRBJ2-1; 8 nucleotides agree with TRBD2. This CDR3 is 15 amino acids long. CDR1 and CDR2 from the germline V gene are SQVTM and ANQGSEA. V lost 7 bases, J lost 10 bases, and 18 bases stayed unmatched. CDR3 protein: CSADEDTGLAREQFF. The CDR3 coding sequence is TGCAGCGCCGACGAGGATACCGGACTAGCCCGCGAGCAGTTCTTC.

This clone was seen more than once but under ten times. The J gene is TRBJ2-3, the V gene TRBV7-2; D perhaps matches TRBD2 (5 bases). V lost 4 bases, J lost 0 bases, and 11 bases lay in between. The CDR3 contains 15 residues. Germline CDR1 SGHTA, CDR2 FQGNSA. This chain's CDR3 is CASSYLRTSTDTQYF. The CDR3 nucleotides are TGTGCCAGCAGCTATCTCAGGACTAGCACAGATACGCAGTATTTT.

The chain recombines TRBV5-1 with TRBJ2-7, with 7 bases fitting TRBD1. The CDR3 has 14 residues. Losses at the gene ends were 0 bases for V and 4 bases for J; bases not matched to a gene: 4. CDR1 is SGHRS and CDR2 is YFSETQ in the germline V gene. The CDR3 protein is CASSLGRQGYEQYF. The CDR3 bases are TGCGCCAGCAGCTTGGGGCGACAGGGTTACGAGCAGTACTTC.

The chain recombines TRBV14 with TRBJ2-1; TRBD2 agrees at 10 bases. Trimming at V came to 3 bases and at J to 9 bases, leaving 11 bases not matched to a gene. Per germline, CDR1 SGHDN and CDR2 FVKESK. The CDR3 runs 16 residues. CDR3 sequence: CASSHPGLASGGEQFF. The CDR3 bases are TGTGCCAGCAGCCACCCGGGACTAGCGTCTGGAGGTGAGCAGTTCTTC.

The V and J genes are TRBV15 and TRBJ2-1; D call uncertain. CDR1 is LNHNV and CDR2 is YYDKDF in the germline V gene (reference sequence). This CDR3 spans 15 amino acids. The V gene lost 0 bases and the J gene lost 9 bases, with 15 bases spanning the gap. The CDR3 spells CATSRDTSGPREQFF. The CDR3 DNA reads as TGTGCCACCAGCAGAGACACGAGTGGGCCCCGTGAGCAGTTCTTC.